This T cell receptor (beta chain) emerged from a study of response to subunit inactivated influenza vaccine. Whole-study findings and limits: New T cells are recruited in small numbers by each seasonal influenza vaccination, according to the authors' suggestion.

In this sample, this clonotype turned up many times. Antigen specificity is unknown. This CDR3 has 14 residues. Germline V gene data show CDR1 as SGHDT and CDR2 as YYEEEE. With 4 bases clipped from V and 3 bases from J, the junction kept 5 bases outside the gene matches. TCRdb reprocessed the RT-PCR reads via MiXCR and lists one record per CDR3 protein. The sample carries 450,000 to 600,000 distinct CDR3 sequences, about 8% recorded once. Specimen: PBMCs from blood, collected roughly 24 months after vaccination. This rearrangement joins TRBV5-6 to TRBJ2-7, with 9 nucleotides matching TRBD1. This TCR was recovered from a man between 45 and 75 years old who received an inactivated influenza vaccine. CDR3 in DNA: TGTGCCAGCAGCCCGTGGGACAGGGACTACGAGCAGTACTTC. It encodes CASSPWDRDYEQYF.